In its sample, the clone carrying this T cell receptor beta chain was seen many times. Its specificity is unknown. RNA transcripts served as the template for amplifying TCR beta CDR3 regions. The HTBI set primed first-round TCR CDR3 RT-PCR. TCRdb ran MiXCR on the multiplex PCR reads and lists one entry per CDR3 protein. The sample contains under 750,000 distinct CDR3 sequences, 18% of which appear only once. The sample comes from a study of T cells in Graves' hyperthyroidism and ophthalmopathy. The CDR3 loop spans 14 amino acids. V dropped 7 bases and J dropped 3 bases, with 15 bases sitting between them. CDR1 and CDR2 (germline): MNHNS, SASEGT. Findings and caveats of the study: It was a median approximately 6.9 months before onset that the model predicted ophthalmopathy. Researchers found most expanded thyroid clonotypes above 0.001 in blood as well. Ophthalmopathy and stable hyperthyroidism were told apart by a 13 V-J model.

The V gene is TRBV6-1, the J gene TRBJ1-1; D perhaps matches TRBD1 (6 bases). The source of this sequence is a woman between 45 and 60 years old with Graves' hyperthyroidism that later progressed to Graves' ophthalmopathy. The specimen sequenced was blood. The CDR3 bases are TGTGCCAGCACACCCTACGGACAGTACACTGAAGCTTTCTTT. Translating it yields CASTPYGQYTEAFF.